The T cell receptor (beta chain) under discussion was sequenced for a study of blood T cell repertoires in COVID-19. Overall study: The United States, Italy and Spain were the sources of the acute and convalescent COVID-19 samples. T cells, B-cell-depleted T cells, or PBMCs provided the cDNA or gDNA that served as material.

This clone was seen a handful of times. Per the authors' pipeline: Quantification of nucleated cells was approximated via reference gene primer amplification. Assay used: immunoSEQ multiplex PCR; TCRdb lists only in-frame clones, some missing. V, J and clone size reflect that table, while D and trimming were determined from the DNA. The sample consists of 150,000 or so clones, 70% to 90% of them appearing once. Losses at the gene ends were 0 bases for V and 5 bases for J; bases not matched to a gene: 10. This CDR3 spans 17 amino acids. Germline loops: CDR1 LNHNV, CDR2 YYDKDF (reference sequence). The sequence was collected from a human donor in a cohort sampled during active COVID-19. Sample: peripheral blood. The chain has TRBV15 and TRBJ2-7; 10 bases fit TRBD1. In DNA, the CDR3 is TGTGCCACCAGCAGAGATCATCCGGGACAGGGGTACAACGAGCAGTACTTC. Protein: CATSRDHPGQGYNEQYF. The variable domain in full, with the rest retrieved from reference TRBV15 and TRBJ2-7, is DAMVIQNPRYQVTQFGKPVTLSCSQTLNHNVMYWYQQKSSQAPKLLFHYYDKDFNNEADTPDNFQSRRPNTSFCFLDIRSPGLGDTAMYLCATSRDHPGQGYNEQYFGPGTRLTVT.